The next 29 T cell receptor beta chains were all read from a single sample in a study of blood T cell repertoires in COVID-19 (dated by TCRdb to the early 2020s). The library was built by means of the immunoSEQ multiplex PCR assay. TCRdb limited this immuneACCESS table to in-frame rearrangements with V and J called. A share of clones is missing; checked studies link under half to unresolved V genes, and the rest is unexplained. This sample is represented by 200,000 to 250,000 clones; about 90% of them were singletons. The ten largest clones take up about 15% of the sample. The specimen was PBMCs or T cells enriched from blood (not recorded which). The origin of the receptors is a man between 25 and 39 years old who had been exposed to COVID-19.

The sample holds one count of this clone. The chain recombines TRBV5-1 with TRBJ1-2; D gene unclear. V shed 5 bases and J shed 4 bases, with 15 bases lying between them. The CDR3 covers 14 residues. Germline CDR1 is SGHRS and CDR2 is YFSETQ. The CDR3 nucleotides are TGCGCCAGCAGGGAGAACTCGGATCTCTATGGCTACACCTTC. Translated: CASRENSDLYGYTF.

The V and J genes are TRBV5-4 and TRBJ1-2, with D maybe TRBD1 (6 bases). The ends were cut back, 4 bases at V and 4 bases at J, with 11 bases in the middle. Germline-derived CDR1 and CDR2 are SGHNT and YYREEE (reference sequence). CDR3 size: 13 residues. The CDR3 nucleotides are TGTGCCAGCAGCCAGGACAGAAGCTATGGCTACACCTTC. Its protein is CASSQDRSYGYTF.

J is TRBJ1-2 and V is TRBV27; 8 nucleotides line up with TRBD1. The CDR3 runs 15 residues. The junction had 12 bases not matched to a gene; V was cut back by 10 bases and J by 2 bases. The germline gives CDR1 MNHEY, CDR2 SMNVEV (reference sequence). CDR3 DNA: TGTGCCACCACTAGGCAGGGGGCGGAAAACTATGGCTACACCTTC. It yields the protein CATTRQGAENYGYTF.

The chain recombines TRBV21-1 with TRBJ2-1; the table assigns TRBD2, which was not confirmed against the DNA. TRBV21-1 constitutes a pseudogene. The CDR3 is made up of 17 amino acids. The CDR3 region is CASPKTGSPQTYNEQFF. CDR3 DNA: TGTGCCAGCCCTAAGACGGGTAGTCCCCAAACCTACAATGAGCAGTTCTTC.

This clone was detected only once. The chain recombines TRBV14 with TRBJ2-7; D is perhaps TRBD2 (5 bases). The CDR3 extends over 13 amino acids. The V gene's germline CDR1 is SGHDN and CDR2 FVKESK. Deletions cut 1 base from V and 7 bases from J, with 11 bases between. CDR3 sequence (DNA): TGTGCCAGCAGCCAAGCCCTACCGGGGGAGCAGTACTTC. Amino acids: CASSQALPGEQYF. The complete variable domain, with remaining parts taken from reference TRBV14 and TRBJ2-7, reads EAGVTQFPSHSVIEKGQTVTLRCDPISGHDNLYWYRRVMGKEIKFLLHFVKESKQDESGMPNNRFLAERTGGTYSTLKVQPAELEDSGVYFCASSQALPGEQYFGPGTRLTVT.

This clone was recorded only once. This chain joins TRBV3-1 (or the pseudogene TRBV3-2) and TRBJ2-2; D remains ambiguous. This CDR3 comprises 14 residues. From germline, CDR1 is LGHDT and CDR2 YNNKEL (reference sequence). Trimming took 4 bases from V and 5 from J, leaving 11 bases between them. CDR3 sequence: CASSRYSGTGELFF. The CDR3 DNA is TGTGCCAGCAGCCGATACTCCGGGACCGGGGAGCTGTTTTTT.

The chain couples TRBV7-9 to TRBJ2-7; 7 bases match TRBD1. Germline V gene lookup returns CDR1 SEHNR and CDR2 FQNEAQ (reference sequence). The CDR3 contains 13 residues. With 2 bases clipped from V and 5 bases from J, the junction kept 3 bases outside the gene matches. CDR3 bases: TGTGCCAGCAGCTTAAGAGGGGGCGACGAGCAGTACTTC. Amino acid sequence: CASSLRGGDEQYF.

The gene calls are TRBV9 and TRBJ1-4, with D possibly being TRBD1 (5 bases). V was shortened by 6 bases and J by 4 bases, with 13 bases between the two germline ends. Germline V CDR1 and CDR2: SGDLS, YYNGEE. This CDR3 region has 14 residues. The CDR3 here is CASNRGKSNEKLFF. The CDR3 DNA reads as TGTGCCAGCAATCGGGGGAAGAGTAATGAAAAACTGTTTTTT.

The chain links TRBV7-9 to TRBJ2-2; unclear D gene. The CDR3 is 16 amino acids. Looked up from germline, CDR1 is SEHNR and CDR2 is FQNEAQ (reference sequence). V dropped 2 bases and J dropped 2 bases, with 12 bases sitting between them. The DNA for the CDR3 is TGTGCCAGCAGCTTAAATTGGGCATCTAACACCGGGGAGCTGTTTTTT. This encodes CASSLNWASNTGELFF.

V is TRBV18 and J is TRBJ1-5, with D tentatively TRBD1 (5 bases). CDR1 is KGHSH, CDR2 LQKENI, per germline. This CDR3 is 14 amino acids long. Trimming removed 8 bases from V and 2 bases from J, with 13 bases in between. The CDR3: CASSREQGNQPQHF. CDR3 sequence (DNA): TGTGCCAGCAGCAGAGAACAGGGCAATCAGCCCCAGCATTTT.

This chain connects TRBV16 to TRBJ2-7, with 7 bases identical to TRBD1. The germline gives CDR1 KGHSY, CDR2 FQNENV. Trimming removed 4 bases from V and 1 base from J; junction bases left unmatched: 7. The CDR3 has 15 amino acids. CDR3 region: CASSPSGQASYEQYF. The CDR3, as DNA: TGTGCCAGCAGCCCATCAGGACAGGCATCCTACGAGCAGTACTTC.

This clone was observed a handful of times. The chain combines TRBV10-3 with TRBJ1-4; D unclear. Germline-derived CDR1 and CDR2 are ENHRY and SYGVKD. CDR3 length: 14 amino acids. V gave up 6 bases and J gave up 6 bases, with 14 bases separating them. The CDR3 sequence: CAIRSASGDEKLFF. The CDR3 DNA reads TGTGCCATCAGGAGCGCTTCGGGAGATGAAAAACTGTTTTTT.

This clone was seen only a few times. V and J are TRBV12-3 or TRBV12-4 and TRBJ1-2, with 8 nucleotides matching TRBD1. V trimming: 7 bases; J trimming: 3 bases; junction bases outside the gene matches: 4. This CDR3 is built from 13 residues. The CDR3 protein is CASKGQGHYGYTF. The CDR3 nucleotides read TGTGCCAGCAAAGGACAGGGTCACTATGGCTACACCTTC.

The chain is built from TRBV5-1 and TRBJ1-3, with 7 positions matching TRBD1. The germline V gene encodes CDR1 SGHRS and CDR2 YFSETQ. The CDR3 covers 18 residues. Unmatched junction bases numbered 15, after V lost 5 bases and J lost 1 base. In DNA form, the CDR3 reads TGCGCCAGCAGGATCAATCCGGGACAGATAATTTCTGGAAACACCATATATTTT. It yields the protein CASRINPGQIISGNTIYF.

This sequence joins TRBV19 and TRBJ1-1, with 10 bases lining up with TRBD1. Per the germline V gene, CDR1 is LNHDA and CDR2 is SQIVND (reference sequence). V was clipped by 3 bases and J by 1 base; unmatched bases: 2. The CDR3 contains 15 residues. CDR3 DNA sequence: TGTGCCAGTAGTATCCGGGACAGGGGGAACACTGAAGCTTTCTTT. Protein: CASSIRDRGNTEAFF.

The chain has TRBV6-5 and TRBJ2-7; maybe TRBD1 (5 bases). The V gene's germline CDR1 is MNHEY and CDR2 SVGAGI. CDR3 size: 16 residues. Trimming shortened V by 0 bases and J by 6 bases, and 18 bases separated the two germline ends. This CDR3 is CASSYSMDTPAIEQYF. CDR3 coding DNA: TGTGCCAGCAGTTACTCGATGGACACCCCGGCAATCGAGCAGTACTTC.

V is TRBV6-5 and J is TRBJ1-2, with D tentatively TRBD1 (5 bases). From germline, CDR1 is MNHEY and CDR2 SVGAGI. V was clipped by 8 bases and J by 3 bases, with 16 bases between them. The CDR3 contains 14 residues. The CDR3 bases are TGTGCCAGCTATGATCGGGGGGTCGACTATGGCTACACCTTC. This gives the protein CASYDRGVDYGYTF.

CDR3 region: CASSVVQTRPGELFF. For the CDR3, the DNA is TGTGCCAGCAGCGTAGTCCAAACTAGACCGGGGGAGCTGTTTTTT. V and J are TRBV9 and TRBJ2-2, with D possibly being TRBD2 (5 bases). Germline CDR1 reads SGDLS; CDR2 reads YYNGEE. The CDR3 loop spans 15 amino acids. V was clipped by 0 bases and J by 8 bases, with 14 bases between them.

The rearrangement links TRBV4-3 to TRBJ2-7; possibly TRBD2 for D (5 bases). Trimming cost V 3 bases and J 2 bases, with 14 bases left between them. Germline CDR1 LGHNA, CDR2 YSLEER. The CDR3 has 15 residues. DNA of the CDR3: TGCGCCAGCAGCCAGGAGGAAATGGGGACCTACGAGCAGTACTTC. Encoded protein: CASSQEEMGTYEQYF.

The rearrangement uses TRBV7-2 and TRBJ2-3; weak D call: TRBD2 (5 bases). From germline, CDR1 is SGHTA and CDR2 FQGNSA. V was cut by 2 bases and J by 1 base, with 10 bases left in between. This CDR3 spans 15 amino acids. CDR3 in DNA: TGTGCCAGCAGCTTACTGGGGAGCCGCACAGATACGCAGTATTTT. The encoded protein is CASSLLGSRTDTQYF.

The chain uses TRBV4-1 and TRBJ1-1; possible D gene TRBD1, 6 bases. Trimming cost V 4 bases and J 7 bases, with 16 bases left between them. Germline V gene lookup returns CDR1 MGHRA and CDR2 YSYEKL. The CDR3 has 14 residues. CDR3 nucleotides: TGCGCCAGCAGCCTATTAGGACAGTTAAGTGAAGCTTTCTTT. Translation gives CASSLLGQLSEAFF.

The chain links TRBV6-5 to TRBJ1-3, with 7 bases that match TRBD1. Germline assignment: CDR1 MNHEY and CDR2 SVGAGI. The ends lost 6 bases at V and 4 bases at J; junction bases unmatched: 9. The CDR3 is made up of 15 amino acids. CDR3 sequence: CASRDTGAGGNTIYF. CDR3 nucleotides: TGTGCCAGCAGGGATACAGGGGCAGGCGGAAACACCATATATTTT.

This chain connects TRBV10-3 to TRBJ2-2; 8 bases fit TRBD2. CDR1 and CDR2 from the germline V gene are ENHRY and SYGVKD. This CDR3 region has 20 residues. J lost 0 bases, V lost 3 bases, and 15 bases had no gene match. CDR3 sequence (DNA): TGTGCCATCAGTGATTGGGCGGGGGGCACCCGACACGCGAACACCGGGGAGCTGTTTTTT. Residues: CAISDWAGGTRHANTGELFF.

The rearrangement uses TRBV10-2 and TRBJ2-2; no firm D call. CDR3 size: 12 residues. Germline CDR1 is WSHSY and CDR2 is SAAADI. V lost 7 bases and J 6 bases, leaving 9 bases between the germline ends. CDR3 in amino acids: CASNHRAGELFF. The CDR3 nucleotides are TGCGCCAGCAACCACAGAGCCGGGGAGCTGTTTTTT.

This rearrangement joins TRBV11-2 to TRBJ2-1, with 9 bases aligning to TRBD2. CDR3 length: 18 amino acids. CDR1 and CDR2 from the germline V gene are SGHAT and FQNNGV. Losses at the gene ends were 0 bases for V and 4 bases for J; bases not matched to a gene: 10. The CDR3 loop is CASSLERGTSPRYNEQFF. The CDR3 region has the DNA TGTGCCAGCAGCTTAGAAAGGGGGACTAGCCCACGGTACAATGAGCAGTTCTTC.

The chain employs TRBV19 and TRBJ1-6; 7 bases map to TRBD1. Germline V gives CDR1 LNHDA, CDR2 SQIVND (reference sequence). CDR3 length equals 15 residues. V trimming: 5 bases; J trimming: 7 bases; junction bases outside the gene matches: 8. CDR3 bases: TGTGCCAGTAGTGGATGGGACAGCCAAAATTCACCCCTCCACTTT. It is translated as CASSGWDSQNSPLHF.

This clone was found once. The chain has TRBV6-5 and TRBJ2-5, with D possibly TRBD1 on 7 matching bases. This CDR3 has 16 amino acids. V shed 2 bases and J shed 5 bases, with 18 bases lying between them. Germline V gene lookup returns CDR1 MNHEY and CDR2 SVGAGI. The CDR3 sequence is CASSYMEGARRETQYF. CDR3 nucleotide sequence: TGTGCCAGCAGTTACATGGAGGGGGCGCGAAGGGAGACCCAGTACTTC.

This clone was recorded only once. The chain is built from TRBV11-2 and TRBJ2-1; D is unclear. V was shortened by 7 bases and J by 8 bases, with 12 bases between the two germline ends. From germline, CDR1 is SGHAT and CDR2 FQNNGV. The CDR3 covers 12 residues. The CDR3 DNA reads as TGTGCCAGCACCCTCGGTGCGGATGAGCAGTTCTTC. As protein: CASTLGADEQFF.

V usage is TRBV24-1 and J usage is TRBJ2-7; 11 bases map to TRBD1. Germline trimming cut 1 base from V and 0 bases from J; bases unmatched to any gene: 4. The CDR3 totals 17 residues. Germline V gene data show CDR1 as KGHDR and CDR2 as SFDVKD. The CDR3 sequence is CATSDFPDRGHSYEQYF. In DNA, the CDR3 is TGTGCCACCAGTGATTTCCCGGACAGGGGGCACTCCTACGAGCAGTACTTC.